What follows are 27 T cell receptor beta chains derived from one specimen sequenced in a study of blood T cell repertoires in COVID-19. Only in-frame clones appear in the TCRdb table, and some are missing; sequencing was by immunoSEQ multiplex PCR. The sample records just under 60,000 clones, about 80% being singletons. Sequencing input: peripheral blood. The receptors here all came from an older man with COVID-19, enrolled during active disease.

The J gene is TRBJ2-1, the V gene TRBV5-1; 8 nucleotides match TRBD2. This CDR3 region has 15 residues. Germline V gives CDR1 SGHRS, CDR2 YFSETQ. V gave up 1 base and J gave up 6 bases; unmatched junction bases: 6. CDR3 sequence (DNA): TGCGCCAGCAGCTTGTTAGCGGGGATGGGCAATGAGCAGTTCTTC. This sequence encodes CASSLLAGMGNEQFF.

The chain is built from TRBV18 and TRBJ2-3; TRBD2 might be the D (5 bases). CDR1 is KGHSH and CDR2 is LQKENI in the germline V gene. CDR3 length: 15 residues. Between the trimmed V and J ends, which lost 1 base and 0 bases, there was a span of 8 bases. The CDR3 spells CASSPRSGSTDTQYF. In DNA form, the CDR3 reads TGTGCCAGCTCACCACGGTCGGGAAGCACAGATACGCAGTATTTT.

In DNA form, the CDR3 reads TGTGCCACCGGGGGACAGGGGGGCTATGGCTACACCTTC. Residues: CATGGQGGYGYTF. The chain is built from TRBV5-4 and TRBJ1-2; 11 bases are shared with TRBD1. Trimming cost V 9 bases and J 4 bases; bases outside gene matches: 5. The germline gives CDR1 SGHNT, CDR2 YYREEE (reference sequence). CDR3 length: 13 amino acids. Variable domain in full (rest from reference TRBV5-4 and TRBJ1-2): ETGVTQSPTHLIKTRGQQVTLRCSSQSGHNTVSWYQQALGQGPQFIFQYYREEENGRGNFPPRFSGLQFPNYSSELNVNALELDDSALYLCATGGQGGYGYTFGSGTRLTVV.

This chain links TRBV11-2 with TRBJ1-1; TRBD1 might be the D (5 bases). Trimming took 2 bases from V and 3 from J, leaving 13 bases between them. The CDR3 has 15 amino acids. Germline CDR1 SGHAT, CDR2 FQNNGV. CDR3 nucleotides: TGTGCCAGCAGCTTATCTCAGGGTTTGTACACTGAAGCTTTCTTT. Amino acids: CASSLSQGLYTEAFF.

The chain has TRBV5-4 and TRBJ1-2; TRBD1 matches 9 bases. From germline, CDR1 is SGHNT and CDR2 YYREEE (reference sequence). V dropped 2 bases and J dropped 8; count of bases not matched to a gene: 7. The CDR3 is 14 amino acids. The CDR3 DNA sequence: TGTGCCAGCAGCTTACAGGGGGCTGAAGGGGGCTACACCTTC. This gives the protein CASSLQGAEGGYTF. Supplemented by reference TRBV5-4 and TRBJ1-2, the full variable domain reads ETGVTQSPTHLIKTRGQQVTLRCSSQSGHNTVSWYQQALGQGPQFIFQYYREEENGRGNFPPRFSGLQFPNYSSELNVNALELDDSALYLCASSLQGAEGGYTFGSGTRLTVV.

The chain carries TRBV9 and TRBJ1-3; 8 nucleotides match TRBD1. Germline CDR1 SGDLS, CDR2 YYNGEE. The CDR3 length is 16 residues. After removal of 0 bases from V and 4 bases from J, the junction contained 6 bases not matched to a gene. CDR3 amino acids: CASSVGQGAGGNTIYF. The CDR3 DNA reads TGTGCCAGCAGCGTAGGGCAGGGGGCGGGAGGAAACACCATATATTTT.

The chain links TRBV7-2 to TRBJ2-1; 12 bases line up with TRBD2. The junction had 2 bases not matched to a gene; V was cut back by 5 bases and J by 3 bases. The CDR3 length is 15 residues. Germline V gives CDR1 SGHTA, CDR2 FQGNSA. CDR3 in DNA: TGTGCCAGCAGCCGGACTAGCGGGAACTACAATGAGCAGTTCTTC. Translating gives CASSRTSGNYNEQFF.

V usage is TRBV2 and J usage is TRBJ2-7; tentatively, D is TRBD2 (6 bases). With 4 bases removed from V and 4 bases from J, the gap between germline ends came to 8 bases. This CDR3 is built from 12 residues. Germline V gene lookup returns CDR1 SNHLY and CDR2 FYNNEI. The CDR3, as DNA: TGTGCCAGCAGTGTCGGGGGTTACGAGCAGTACGTC. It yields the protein CASSVGGYEQYV.

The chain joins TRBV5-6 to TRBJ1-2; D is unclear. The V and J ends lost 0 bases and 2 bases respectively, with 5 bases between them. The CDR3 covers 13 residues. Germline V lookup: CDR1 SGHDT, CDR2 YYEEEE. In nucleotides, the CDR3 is TGTGCCAGCAGCTTGGACAGAAACTATGGCTACACCTTC. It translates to CASSLDRNYGYTF.

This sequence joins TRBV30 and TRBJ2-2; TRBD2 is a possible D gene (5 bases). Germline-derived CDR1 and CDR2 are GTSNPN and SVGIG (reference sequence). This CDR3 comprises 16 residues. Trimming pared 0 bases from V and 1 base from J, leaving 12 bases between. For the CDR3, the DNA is TGTGCCTGGAGTGTACTTCGCGGAGGGAACACCGGGGAGCTGTTTTTT. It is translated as CAWSVLRGGNTGELFF.

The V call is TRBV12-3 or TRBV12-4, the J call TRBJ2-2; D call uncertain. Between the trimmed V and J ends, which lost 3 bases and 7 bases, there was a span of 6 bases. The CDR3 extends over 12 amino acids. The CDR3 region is CASSFMFGELFF. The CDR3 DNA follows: TGTGCCAGCAGTTTTATGTTCGGGGAGCTGTTTTTT.

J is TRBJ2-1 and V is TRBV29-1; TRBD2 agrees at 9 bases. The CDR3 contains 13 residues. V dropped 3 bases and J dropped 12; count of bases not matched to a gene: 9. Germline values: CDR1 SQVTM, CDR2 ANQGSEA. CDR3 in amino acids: CSVEGGGAGRQFF. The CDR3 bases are TGCAGCGTTGAGGGCGGGGGGGCCGGAAGGCAGTTCTTC.

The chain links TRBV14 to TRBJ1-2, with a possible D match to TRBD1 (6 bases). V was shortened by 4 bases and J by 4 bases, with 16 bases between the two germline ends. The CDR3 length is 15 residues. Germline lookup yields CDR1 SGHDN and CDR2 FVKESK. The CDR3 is CASSPRRTAPYGYTF. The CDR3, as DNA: TGTGCCAGCAGCCCCCGTCGGACAGCCCCCTATGGCTACACCTTC.

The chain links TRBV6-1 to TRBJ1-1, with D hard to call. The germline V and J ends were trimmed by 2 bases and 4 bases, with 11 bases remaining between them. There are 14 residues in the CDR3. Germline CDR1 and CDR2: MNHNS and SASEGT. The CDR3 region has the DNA TGTGCCAGCAGTGAATCGTCGGAGAGCACTGAAGCTTTCTTT. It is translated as CASSESSESTEAFF.

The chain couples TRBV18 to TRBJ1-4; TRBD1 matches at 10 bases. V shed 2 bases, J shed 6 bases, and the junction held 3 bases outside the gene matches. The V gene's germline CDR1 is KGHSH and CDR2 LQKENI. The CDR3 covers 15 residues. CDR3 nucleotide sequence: TGTGCCAGCTCACCAACCGGGACAGGGGATGAAAAACTGTTTTTT. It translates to CASSPTGTGDEKLFF. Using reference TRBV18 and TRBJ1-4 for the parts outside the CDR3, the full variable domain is NAGVMQNPRHLVRRRGQEARLRCSPMKGHSHVYWYRQLPEEGLKFMVYLQKENIIDESGMPKERFSAEFPKEGPSILRIQQVVRGDSAAYFCASSPTGTGDEKLFFGSGTQLSVL.

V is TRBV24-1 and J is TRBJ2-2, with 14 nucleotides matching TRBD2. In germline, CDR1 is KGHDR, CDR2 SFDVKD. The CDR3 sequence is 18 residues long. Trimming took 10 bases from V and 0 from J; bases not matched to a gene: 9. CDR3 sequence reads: CATSTSGGAEANTGELFF. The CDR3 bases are TGTGCCACTTCGACTAGCGGGGGGGCTGAAGCGAACACCGGGGAGCTGTTTTTT.

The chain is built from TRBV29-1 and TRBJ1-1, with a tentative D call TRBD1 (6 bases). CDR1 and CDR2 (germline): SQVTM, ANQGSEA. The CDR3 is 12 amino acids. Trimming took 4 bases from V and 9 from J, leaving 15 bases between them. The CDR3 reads CSVALGTSQAFF. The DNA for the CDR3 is TGCAGCGTTGCCCTGGGGACATCCCAAGCTTTCTTT.

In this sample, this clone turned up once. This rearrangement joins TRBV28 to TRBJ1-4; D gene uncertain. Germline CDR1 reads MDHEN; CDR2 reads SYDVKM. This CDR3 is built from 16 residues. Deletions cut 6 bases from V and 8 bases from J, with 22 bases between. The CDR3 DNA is TGTGCCAGCAGCCCCAGAGGGAGGGTAGTAGGGGAAAAACTGTTTTTT. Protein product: CASSPRGRVVGEKLFF.

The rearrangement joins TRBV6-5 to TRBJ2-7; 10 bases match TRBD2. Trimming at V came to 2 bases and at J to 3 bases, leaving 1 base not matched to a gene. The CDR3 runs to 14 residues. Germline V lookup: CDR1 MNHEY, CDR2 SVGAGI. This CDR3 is CASSYGLADYEQYF. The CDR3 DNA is TGTGCCAGCAGTTACGGACTAGCGGACTACGAGCAGTACTTC.

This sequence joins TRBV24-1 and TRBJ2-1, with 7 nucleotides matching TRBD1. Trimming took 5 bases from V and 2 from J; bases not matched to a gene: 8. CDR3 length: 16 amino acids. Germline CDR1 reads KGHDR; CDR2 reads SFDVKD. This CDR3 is CATSAKQGTAYNEQFF. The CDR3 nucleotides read TGTGCCACCAGTGCCAAACAGGGGACGGCCTACAATGAGCAGTTCTTC.

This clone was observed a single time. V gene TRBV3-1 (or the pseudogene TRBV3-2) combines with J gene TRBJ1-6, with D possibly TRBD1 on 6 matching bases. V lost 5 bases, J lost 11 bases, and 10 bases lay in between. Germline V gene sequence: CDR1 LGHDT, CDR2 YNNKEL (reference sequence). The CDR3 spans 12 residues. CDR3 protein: CASSNREAPLHF. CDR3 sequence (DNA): TGTGCCAGCAGCAACAGGGAAGCACCCCTCCACTTT.

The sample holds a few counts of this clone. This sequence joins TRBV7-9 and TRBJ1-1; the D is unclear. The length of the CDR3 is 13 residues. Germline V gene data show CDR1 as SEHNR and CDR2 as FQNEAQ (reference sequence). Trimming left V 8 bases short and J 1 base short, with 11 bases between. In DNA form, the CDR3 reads TGTGCCAGCGAGGAACTGCAGAACACTGAAGCTTTCTTT. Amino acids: CASEELQNTEAFF.

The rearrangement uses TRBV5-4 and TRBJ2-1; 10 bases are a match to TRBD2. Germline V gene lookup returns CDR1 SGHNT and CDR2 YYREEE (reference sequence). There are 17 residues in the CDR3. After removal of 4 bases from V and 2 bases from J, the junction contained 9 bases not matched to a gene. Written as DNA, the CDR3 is TGTGCCAGCAGCCCTGTCCGGGGACTAGCGACCTACAATGAGCAGTTCTTC. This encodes CASSPVRGLATYNEQFF.

In DNA form, the CDR3 reads TGTGCCAGCTCACCCACACAAGAGACCCAGTACTTC. Protein: CASSPTQETQYF. The rearrangement uses TRBV18 and TRBJ2-5; no firm D call. The CDR3 runs to 12 residues. Germline loops: CDR1 KGHSH, CDR2 LQKENI. Trimming took off 3 bases at V and 2 bases at J, with 4 bases between the two ends.

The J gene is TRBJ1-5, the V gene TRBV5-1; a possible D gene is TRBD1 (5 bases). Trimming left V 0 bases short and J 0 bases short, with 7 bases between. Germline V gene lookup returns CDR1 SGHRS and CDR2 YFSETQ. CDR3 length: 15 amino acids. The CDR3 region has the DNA TGCGCCAGCAGCTTGGCAGACAGTAGCAATCAGCCCCAGCATTTT. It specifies CASSLADSSNQPQHF.

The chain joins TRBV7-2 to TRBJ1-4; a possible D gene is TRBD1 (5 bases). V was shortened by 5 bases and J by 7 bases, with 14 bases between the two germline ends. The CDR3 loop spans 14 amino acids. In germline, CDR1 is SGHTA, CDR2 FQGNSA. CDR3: CASSPTLGGEKLFF. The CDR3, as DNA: TGTGCCAGCAGCCCTACACTCGGGGGTGAAAAACTGTTTTTT.

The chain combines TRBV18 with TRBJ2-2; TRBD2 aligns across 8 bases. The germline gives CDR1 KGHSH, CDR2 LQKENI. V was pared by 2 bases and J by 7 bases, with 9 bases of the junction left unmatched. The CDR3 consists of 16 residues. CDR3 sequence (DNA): TGTGCCAGCTCACCAAGGTTACTAGCGGACGGCGGGGAGCTGTTTTTT. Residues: CASSPRLLADGGELFF.